The 19 T cell receptor beta chains given below trace back to one sample, sequenced in a study of CD8 T cells in Susac syndrome. After extraction with the RNeasy kit, roughly 0.45 to 1 ug of the RNA was reverse transcribed using random hexamers. TCRdb reprocessed the immunoSEQ multiplex PCR reads with MiXCR, giving one entry per CDR3 protein. The table shows approximately 210,000 distinct CDR3 sequences, with approximately 94% occurring only once. Sequences were obtained from CD4+ T cells from PBMCs. These TCRs come from a human donor with Susac syndrome.

This chain joins TRBV4-1 and TRBJ2-1, with D tentatively TRBD1 (6 bases). This CDR3 spans 12 amino acids. V lost 6 bases, J lost 5 bases, and 8 bases lay in between. The germline V gene encodes CDR1 MGHRA and CDR2 YSYEKL. The CDR3 sequence: CASSTGNNEQFF. Here the CDR3 DNA reads TGCGCCAGCAGTACAGGGAACAATGAGCAGTTCTTC.

The rearrangement links TRBV30 to TRBJ1-2, with unresolved D. CDR3 size: 12 residues. Trimming pared 2 bases from V and 3 bases from J, leaving 7 bases between. Germline-derived CDR1 and CDR2 are GTSNPN and SVGIG (reference sequence). The CDR3 loop reads CAWSPGDYGYTF. DNA of the CDR3: TGTGCCTGGAGTCCCGGAGACTATGGCTACACCTTC.

V gene TRBV20-1 combines with J gene TRBJ2-5; 9 nucleotides match TRBD1. This CDR3 contains 16 residues. Trimming took 3 bases from V and 1 from J; bases not matched to a gene: 9. Germline values: CDR1 DFQATT, CDR2 SNEGSKA (reference sequence). As DNA, the CDR3 is TGCAGTGCTAGTCCGGACAGGGGTTGGGGCCAAGAGACCCAGTACTTC. It yields the protein CSASPDRGWGQETQYF.

The rearrangement links TRBV11-2 to TRBJ1-1, with a possible D match to TRBD1 (5 bases). V was clipped by 6 bases and J by 4 bases, with 12 bases between them. CDR1 and CDR2 (germline): SGHAT, FQNNGV. The CDR3 runs to 13 residues. The CDR3 bases are TGTGCCAGCAGTGCTCAGGGTATCACTGAAGCTTTCTTT. Its translation is CASSAQGITEAFF. The full variable domain, rest sourced from reference TRBV11-2 and TRBJ1-1, is EAGVAQSPRYKIIEKRQSVAFWCNPISGHATLYWYQQILGQGPKLLIQFQNNGVVDDSQLPKDRFSAERLKGVDSTLKIQPAKLEDSAVYLCASSAQGITEAFFGQGTRLTVV.

The chain has TRBV10-3 and TRBJ2-5, with 9 positions matching TRBD1. Germline V gene data show CDR1 as ENHRY and CDR2 as SYGVKD. This CDR3 contains 16 residues. Trimming at V came to 6 bases and at J to 4 bases, leaving 12 bases not matched to a gene. The CDR3 reads CAIRGGTGLIGETQYF. In DNA, the CDR3 is TGTGCCATCAGAGGAGGGACAGGGTTGATTGGAGAGACCCAGTACTTC.

This chain uses TRBV5-4 with TRBJ2-6, with 8 bases fitting TRBD2. With V trimmed by 0 bases and J by 13 bases, 9 bases remained unmatched. CDR1 is SGHNT and CDR2 is YYREEE in the germline V gene (reference sequence). The length of the CDR3 is 15 residues. The DNA of the CDR3 is TGTGCCAGCAGCTTGGCCCCGGGGGGGGCTCGAGTCCTGACTTTC. This translates into CASSLAPGGARVLTF.

The CDR3 bases are TGTGCCAGCAGCTTAGATGTAAGGGGGCAGGGGTTCTTC. Amino acids: CASSLDVRGQGFF. This chain uses TRBV11-2 with TRBJ2-1, with TRBD1 matching 7 bases. The length of the CDR3 is 13 residues. Germline CDR1 reads SGHAT; CDR2 reads FQNNGV. V trimming: 0 bases; J trimming: 15 bases; junction bases outside the gene matches: 8.

The chain couples TRBV15 to TRBJ2-5; D is uncertain. V was pared by 8 bases and J by 5 bases, with 12 bases between. The CDR3 spans 12 residues. Germline V lookup: CDR1 LNHNV, CDR2 YYDKDF (reference sequence). The CDR3 protein is CATGSARETQYF. The DNA of the CDR3 is TGTGCCACCGGCTCTGCCCGGGAGACCCAGTACTTC. The entire variable domain, with the rest obtained from reference TRBV15 and TRBJ2-5, is as follows: DAMVIQNPRYQVTQFGKPVTLSCSQTLNHNVMYWYQQKSSQAPKLLFHYYDKDFNNEADTPDNFQSRRPNTSFCFLDIRSPGLGDTAMYLCATGSARETQYFGPGTRLLVL.

The V and J genes are TRBV30 and TRBJ1-1; unclear D gene. The CDR3 contains 13 residues. V lost 0 bases to trimming and J lost 7 bases, with 12 bases between them. CDR1 and CDR2 from the germline V gene are GTSNPN and SVGIG (reference sequence). The CDR3: CAWSVRRDYEAFF. CDR3 sequence (DNA): TGTGCCTGGAGTGTACGGCGGGATTATGAAGCTTTCTTT. Supplemented by reference TRBV30 and TRBJ1-1, the full variable domain reads SQTIHQWPATLVQPVGSPLSLECTVEGTSNPNLYWYRQAAGRGLQLLFYSVGIGQISSEVPQNLSASRPQDRQFILSSKKLLLSDSGFYLCAWSVRRDYEAFFGQGTRLTVV.

V gene TRBV15 combines with J gene TRBJ2-7; TRBD1 might be the D (6 bases). Trimming stripped 3 bases from V and 3 bases from J, with 15 bases between. The CDR3 loop spans 15 amino acids. In germline, CDR1 is LNHNV, CDR2 YYDKDF (reference sequence). The CDR3, as DNA: TGTGCCACCAGCAGCATCCGACAGGTAGACTACGAGCAGTACTTC. The encoded protein is CATSSIRQVDYEQYF.

This clonotype is a singleton in its sample. V and J are TRBV20-1 and TRBJ1-2; possible D gene TRBD1, 5 bases. Germline V CDR1 and CDR2: DFQATT, SNEGSKA (reference sequence). V lost 5 bases to trimming and J lost 4 bases, with 11 bases between them. The CDR3 is made up of 12 amino acids. In nucleotides, the CDR3 is TGCAGTGCTGGGAGGCAGGGCTATGGCTACACCTTC. It is translated as CSAGRQGYGYTF.

The J gene is TRBJ1-4, the V gene TRBV30; TRBD1 is a possible D gene (5 bases). CDR1 GTSNPN and CDR2 SVGIG come from the germline V gene (reference sequence). This CDR3 has 12 residues. Trimming stripped 1 base from V and 9 bases from J, with 9 bases between. CDR3 bases: TGTGCCTGGAGTGACGGGGCAAAAAAACTGTTTTTT. Its translation: CAWSDGAKKLFF.

The chain carries TRBV20-1 and TRBJ2-1; 7 bases align to TRBD1. The CDR3 is 16 amino acids. The germline V gene has CDR1 DFQATT and CDR2 SNEGSKA (reference sequence). The ends lost 0 bases at V and 4 bases at J; junction bases unmatched: 9. In nucleotides, the CDR3 is TGCAGTGCTAGAGATCCCCGACAGGGTCAATACAATGAGCAGTTCTTC. It translates to CSARDPRQGQYNEQFF.

The CDR3 nucleotides read TGCGCCAGCAGCCAAGGAGCAGGGAGGGATGGCTACACCTTC. It yields the protein CASSQGAGRDGYTF. The chain uses TRBV4-3 and TRBJ1-2; D may be TRBD1 (5 bases). This CDR3 is built from 14 residues. Trimming stripped 1 base from V and 6 bases from J, with 12 bases between. Germline-derived CDR1 and CDR2 are LGHNA and YSLEER.

V and J are TRBV29-1 and TRBJ2-3, with D perhaps TRBD2 (6 bases). Germline lookup yields CDR1 SQVTM and CDR2 ANQGSEA. V lost 4 bases and J lost 1, with 9 bases in between. The CDR3 has 13 amino acids. In nucleotides, the CDR3 is TGCAGCGTTGCCGGGGAGGGCACAGATACGCAGTATTTT. Encoded protein: CSVAGEGTDTQYF.

The genes are TRBV5-8 and TRBJ2-7, with D tentatively TRBD2 (8 bases). This CDR3 contains 16 residues. The V end lost 1 base, the J end lost 0 bases, and 14 bases lay between the germline ends. The germline CDR1 and CDR2 sequences are SGHTS and YDEGEE. CDR3 nucleotides: TGTGCCAGCAGCTTGCAGACAGGGACTAGCTCCTACGAGCAGTACTTC. This gives the protein CASSLQTGTSSYEQYF.

The V and J genes are TRBV3-1 and TRBJ1-1; D remains unclear. CDR3 length equals 11 residues. Deletions cut 2 bases from V and 7 bases from J, with 5 bases between. Germline CDR1 and CDR2: LGHDT and YNNKEL (reference sequence). The CDR3, as DNA: TGTGCCAGCAGCCAACTCGGTGAAGCTTTCTTT. Amino acid sequence: CASSQLGEAFF.

The chain combines TRBV6-2 or TRBV6-3 with TRBJ1-2, with a possible D match to TRBD1 (6 bases). CDR3 length equals 13 residues. The V and J ends lost 10 bases and 3 bases respectively, with 15 bases between them. CDR1 is MNHEY and CDR2 is SVGEGT in the germline V gene. Here the CDR3 DNA reads TGTGCCACCGGACCTCAGGGGCACTATGGCTACACCTTC. Its translation is CATGPQGHYGYTF.

The genes are TRBV15 and TRBJ2-3; 9 bases match TRBD1. The CDR3 extends over 17 amino acids. CDR1 LNHNV and CDR2 YYDKDF come from the germline V gene (reference sequence). J lost 5 bases, V lost 1 base, and 10 bases had no gene match. CDR3 residues: CATSRVGKQGAGDTQYF. CDR3 in DNA: TGTGCCACCAGCAGAGTGGGCAAACAGGGGGCCGGAGATACGCAGTATTTT. The whole variable domain, remainder taken from reference TRBV15 and TRBJ2-3, is DAMVIQNPRYQVTQFGKPVTLSCSQTLNHNVMYWYQQKSSQAPKLLFHYYDKDFNNEADTPDNFQSRRPNTSFCFLDIRSPGLGDTAMYLCATSRVGKQGAGDTQYFGPGTRLTVL.